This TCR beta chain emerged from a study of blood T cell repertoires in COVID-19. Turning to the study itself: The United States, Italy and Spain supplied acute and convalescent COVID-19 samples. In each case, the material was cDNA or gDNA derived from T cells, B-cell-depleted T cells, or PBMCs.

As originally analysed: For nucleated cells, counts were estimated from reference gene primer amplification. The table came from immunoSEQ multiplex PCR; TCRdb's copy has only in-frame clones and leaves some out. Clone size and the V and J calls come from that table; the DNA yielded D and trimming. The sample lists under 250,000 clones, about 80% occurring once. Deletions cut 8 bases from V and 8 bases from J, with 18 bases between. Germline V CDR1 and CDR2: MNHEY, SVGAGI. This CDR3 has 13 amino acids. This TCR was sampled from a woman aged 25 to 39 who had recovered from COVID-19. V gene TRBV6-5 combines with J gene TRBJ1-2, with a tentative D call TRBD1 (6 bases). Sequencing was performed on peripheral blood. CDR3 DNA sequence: TGTGCCAGCGGGAGCGGGGGGGCGCGGGGCTACACCTTC. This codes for CASGSGGARGYTF.